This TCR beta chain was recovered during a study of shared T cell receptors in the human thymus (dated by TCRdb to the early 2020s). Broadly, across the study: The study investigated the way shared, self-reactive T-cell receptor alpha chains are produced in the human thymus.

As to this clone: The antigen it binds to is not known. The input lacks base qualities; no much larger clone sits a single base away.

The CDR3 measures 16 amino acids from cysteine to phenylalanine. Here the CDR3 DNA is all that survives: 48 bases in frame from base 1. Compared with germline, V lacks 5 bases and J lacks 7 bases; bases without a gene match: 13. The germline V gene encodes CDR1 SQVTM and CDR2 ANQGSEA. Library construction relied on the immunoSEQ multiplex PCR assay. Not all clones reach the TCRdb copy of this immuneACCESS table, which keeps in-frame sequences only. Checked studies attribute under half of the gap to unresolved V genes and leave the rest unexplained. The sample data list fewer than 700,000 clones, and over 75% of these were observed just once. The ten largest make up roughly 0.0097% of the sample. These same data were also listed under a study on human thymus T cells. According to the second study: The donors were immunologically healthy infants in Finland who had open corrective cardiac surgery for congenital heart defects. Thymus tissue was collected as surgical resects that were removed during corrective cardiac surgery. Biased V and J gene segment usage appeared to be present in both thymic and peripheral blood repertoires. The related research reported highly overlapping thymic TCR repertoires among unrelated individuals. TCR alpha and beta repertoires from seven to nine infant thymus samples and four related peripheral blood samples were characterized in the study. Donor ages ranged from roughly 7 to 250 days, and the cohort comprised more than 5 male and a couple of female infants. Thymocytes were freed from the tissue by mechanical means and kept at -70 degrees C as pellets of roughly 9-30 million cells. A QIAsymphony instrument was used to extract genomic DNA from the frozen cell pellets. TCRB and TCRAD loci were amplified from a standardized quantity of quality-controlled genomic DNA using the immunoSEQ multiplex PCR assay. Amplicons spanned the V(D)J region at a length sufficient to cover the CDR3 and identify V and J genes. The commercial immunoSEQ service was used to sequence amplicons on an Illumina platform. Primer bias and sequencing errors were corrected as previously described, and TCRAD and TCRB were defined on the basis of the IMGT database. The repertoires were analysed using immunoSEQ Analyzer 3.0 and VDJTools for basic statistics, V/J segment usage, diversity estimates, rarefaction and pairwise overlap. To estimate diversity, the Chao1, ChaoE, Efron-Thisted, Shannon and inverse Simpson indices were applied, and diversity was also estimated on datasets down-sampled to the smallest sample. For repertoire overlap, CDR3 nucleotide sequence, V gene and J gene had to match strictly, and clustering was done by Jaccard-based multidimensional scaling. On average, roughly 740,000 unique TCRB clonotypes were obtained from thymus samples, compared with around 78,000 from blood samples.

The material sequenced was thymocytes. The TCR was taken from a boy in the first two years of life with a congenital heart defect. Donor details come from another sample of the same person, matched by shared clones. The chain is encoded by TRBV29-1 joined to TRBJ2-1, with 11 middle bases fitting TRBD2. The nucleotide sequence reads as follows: TGCAGCGTTCCTTGGGGGTCGGCTAGCGGGAGGAATGAGCAGTTCTTC. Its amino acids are CSVPWGSASGRNEQFF.